The entry below gives a single T cell receptor beta chain sequence along with its context. Using unique molecular identifiers, the investigators prepared the TCRbeta library. TCRdb called the PCR reads again in MiXCR, with one record for every CDR3 protein. The data show 490,000 or so distinct CDR3 sequences, with approximately 13% seen just once and around 6% held by the top ten. The data are from a study of T-cell reconstitution after alpha-beta-depleted transplantation in children. This CDR3 contains 15 residues. The germline V and J ends were trimmed by 0 bases and 4 bases, with 13 bases remaining between them. Germline V gene data show CDR1 as MNHEY and CDR2 as SVGEGT.

The specimen was PBMCs from the stem cell graft donor, collected from the stem cell graft. The TCR sequence derives from a human donor who donated a stem cell graft to a child with combined immunodeficiency. The chain links TRBV6-2 or TRBV6-3 to TRBJ2-7; a weak D match, TRBD2 (5 bases). In DNA, the CDR3 is TGTGCCAGCAGTTACTCGACGAGGGCCGATTACGAGCAGTACTTC. Amino acids: CASSYSTRADYEQYF.